The subject of this entry is one T cell receptor beta chain. The CDR3 spans 14 residues. The germline V gene has CDR1 SGHDT and CDR2 YYEEEE. V shed 3 bases and J 8 bases; nucleotides not matched to a gene: 6. Methods used by the authors: Amplification of reference gene primers provided the estimated nucleated cell counts. Repertoires were generated with immunoSEQ multiplex PCR, while TCRdb's copy carries only in-frame clones and drops some. That table furnishes V, J and clone size, whereas the DNA furnished D and trimming. The sample lists under 200,000 clones, about 83% occurring once. The sample belongs to a study of blood T cell repertoires in COVID-19. On the study more broadly: Samples came from the United States, Italy and Spain, spanning acute and convalescent COVID-19. Sources were T cells, B-cell-depleted T cells, or PBMCs; the material itself was cDNA or gDNA.

Sequencing was carried out using peripheral blood. The sequence was collected from a woman in her seventies with COVID-19, enrolled during active disease. The chain links TRBV5-6 to TRBJ2-1; TRBD2 aligns across 9 bases. The CDR3 loop is CASSSRGGLDEQFF. The CDR3 DNA is TGTGCCAGCAGCTCGCGGGGGGGATTGGATGAGCAGTTCTTC.